These 26 T cell receptor beta chains originate from one sample sequenced in a study of T cells in localized non-small cell lung cancer. TCRdb keeps only in-frame clones here, not all; method: immunoSEQ multiplex PCR. Altogether about 78,000 clones are present, around four fifths being singletons, with the ten largest covering about 2.7%. Material: peripheral blood, obtained before any cancer treatment. Every receptor here comes from a man aged 35 to 69 with stage I lung adenocarcinoma.

The CDR3 loop reads CASSPPGGRAIETQYF. The CDR3 bases are TGTGCCAGCAGCCCCCCTGGCGGGAGGGCGATAGAGACCCAGTACTTC. The gene calls are TRBV5-4 and TRBJ2-5; 9 positions agree with TRBD2. Germline assignment: CDR1 SGHNT and CDR2 YYREEE (reference sequence). V trimming: 4 bases; J trimming: 4 bases; junction bases outside the gene matches: 11. This CDR3 contains 16 residues.

The V gene is TRBV28, the J gene TRBJ2-2; 9 bases map to TRBD1. This CDR3 is built from 14 residues. Germline V gene sequence: CDR1 MDHEN, CDR2 SYDVKM. After removal of 6 bases from V and 7 bases from J, the junction contained 6 bases not matched to a gene. Here the CDR3 reads CASRPQGAGGELFF. In DNA, the CDR3 is TGTGCCAGCAGACCACAGGGGGCTGGCGGGGAGCTGTTTTTT.

The rearrangement joins TRBV5-8 to TRBJ2-7, with 10 bases that match TRBD2. The CDR3 covers 15 residues. Germline trimming cut 0 bases from V and 2 bases from J; bases unmatched to any gene: 2. The germline gives CDR1 SGHTS, CDR2 YDEGEE. This CDR3 reads CASSLALAGAYEQYF. In nucleotides, the CDR3 is TGTGCCAGCAGCTTGGCGCTAGCGGGGGCCTACGAGCAGTACTTC.

The chain couples TRBV4-2 to TRBJ2-7, with TRBD1 matching over 7 bases. The germline V gene has CDR1 LGHNA and CDR2 YNFKEQ. The CDR3 is 14 amino acids. Germline trimming cut 0 bases from V and 4 bases from J; bases unmatched to any gene: 3. CDR3: CASSQDRQGYEQYF. The CDR3 DNA follows: TGTGCCAGCAGCCAAGATAGACAGGGATACGAGCAGTACTTC.

There are a few counts of this clone. The chain links TRBV30 to TRBJ1-4, with D unclear. V dropped 3 bases and J dropped 7 bases, with 12 bases sitting between them. CDR3 length: 13 amino acids. Germline V gene sequence: CDR1 GTSNPN, CDR2 SVGIG (reference sequence). The CDR3 spells CAWRRGNGEKLFF. In DNA form, the CDR3 reads TGTGCCTGGAGAAGAGGGAACGGTGAAAAACTGTTTTTT.

The V and J genes are TRBV30 and TRBJ1-1, with D possibly being TRBD1 (6 bases). Trimming cost V 2 bases and J 10 bases, with 11 bases left between them. CDR1 is GTSNPN, CDR2 SVGIG, per germline (reference sequence). The CDR3 loop spans 11 amino acids. DNA for the CDR3: TGTGCCTGGAGTAGGGGGTCTCTAGCTTTCTTT. This gives the protein CAWSRGSLAFF.

V and J are TRBV6-5 and TRBJ2-7; D remains unclear. Per germline, CDR1 MNHEY and CDR2 SVGAGI. V gave up 7 bases and J gave up 7 bases, with 23 bases separating them. This CDR3 is 15 amino acids long. The CDR3 protein is CASTQDPRYLREQYF. The CDR3 DNA reads as TGTGCCAGCACCCAGGACCCCCGGTATCTTAGGGAGCAGTACTTC.

The chain is built from TRBV7-9 and TRBJ2-5; the match to TRBD1 covers 11 bases. V gave up 5 bases and J gave up 4 bases; unmatched junction bases: 3. Germline loops: CDR1 SEHNR, CDR2 FQNEAQ (reference sequence). This CDR3 contains 14 residues. The CDR3 coding sequence is TGTGCCAGCAGCCCCGGGACAGGGGGAGAGACCCAGTACTTC. Its protein is CASSPGTGGETQYF. Variable domain in full (rest from reference TRBV7-9 and TRBJ2-5): DTGVSQNPRHKITKRGQNVTFRCDPISEHNRLYWYRQTLGQGPEFLTYFQNEAQLEKSRLLSDRFSAERPKGSFSTLEIQRTEQGDSAMYLCASSPGTGGETQYFGPGTRLLVL.

The V gene is TRBV19, the J gene TRBJ1-1, with D unresolved. The CDR3 is made up of 13 amino acids. The V and J ends lost 2 bases and 3 bases respectively, with 7 bases between them. CDR1 is LNHDA, CDR2 SQIVND, per germline (reference sequence). Here the CDR3 DNA reads TGTGCCAGTAGTATAAGGCAGTACACTGAAGCTTTCTTT. It translates to CASSIRQYTEAFF.

The V gene is TRBV7-9, the J gene TRBJ2-1; 8 nucleotides line up with TRBD2. The CDR3 covers 19 residues. V lost 1 base, J lost 6 bases, and 17 bases stayed unmatched. The germline gives CDR1 SEHNR, CDR2 FQNEAQ (reference sequence). CDR3 region: CASSLVPSGLRGGTNEQFF. DNA of the CDR3: TGTGCCAGCAGCTTAGTCCCTAGCGGGCTTCGTGGGGGAACCAATGAGCAGTTCTTC.

A remark on this clone: An end of the junction differs from the germline gene, which may be a read error. This rearrangement joins TRBV7-2 to TRBJ2-3; D is unclear. The CDR3 runs 13 residues. Germline-derived CDR1 and CDR2 are SGHTA and FQGNSA. CDR3 in DNA: TGTGCCAGCAGCTTAGAGGCCACACATACGCAGTATTTT. Residues: CASSLEATHTQYF.

The chain carries TRBV5-1 and TRBJ2-5; TRBD2 matches 7 bases. CDR1 and CDR2 from the germline V gene are SGHRS and YFSETQ. This CDR3 comprises 14 residues. J gave up 2 bases and V 7 bases, and 8 bases lay outside the gene matches. CDR3 in DNA: TGCGCCAGCGTCGATGTGGGGGGGCAAGAGACCCAGTACTTC. It encodes CASVDVGGQETQYF.

The gene calls are TRBV6-1 and TRBJ1-4, with a possible D match to TRBD1 (5 bases). V lost 8 bases and J lost 6, with 19 bases in between. The CDR3 sequence is 15 residues long. CDR1 is MNHNS, CDR2 SASEGT, per germline. In nucleotides, the CDR3 is TGTGCCAGCTTGAAGGGGCGAGTAGGAGATGAAAAACTGTTTTTT. This gives the protein CASLKGRVGDEKLFF.

The chain couples TRBV28 to TRBJ2-7; weak D call: TRBD2 (6 bases). This CDR3 contains 14 residues. Germline V gives CDR1 MDHEN, CDR2 SYDVKM. V gave up 8 bases and J gave up 4 bases, with 18 bases separating them. This CDR3 is CASLKRPGLYEQYF. CDR3 nucleotide sequence: TGTGCCAGCCTCAAACGCCCGGGACTTTACGAGCAGTACTTC.

V usage is TRBV27 and J usage is TRBJ1-2; D unresolved. Trimming cost V 7 bases and J 4 bases, with 13 bases left between them. CDR1 is MNHEY and CDR2 is SMNVEV in the germline V gene (reference sequence). The CDR3 loop spans 13 amino acids. The CDR3 DNA reads as TGTGCCAGCAAGGAGGGAAATGGCTATGGCTACACCTTC. This encodes CASKEGNGYGYTF.

The chain employs TRBV5-4 and TRBJ2-2; D not certain. The ends were cut back, 3 bases at V and 7 bases at J, with 10 bases in the middle. This CDR3 has 13 amino acids. Per germline, CDR1 SGHNT and CDR2 YYREEE (reference sequence). CDR3 DNA sequence: TGTGCCAGCAGCTCCGGGTGGGGCGGGGAGCTGTTTTTT. It is translated as CASSSGWGGELFF.

This chain joins TRBV11-3 and TRBJ1-3; D not certain. V lost 5 bases and J lost 8, with 13 bases in between. From germline, CDR1 is SGHNT and CDR2 YENEEA. The CDR3 totals 13 residues. The CDR3 loop reads CASSGSYSDTIYF. The CDR3 DNA reads as TGTGCCAGCAGCGGGTCCTACTCGGACACCATATATTTT.

The chain has TRBV4-2 and TRBJ2-3, with 10 bases lining up with TRBD2. The germline V gene has CDR1 LGHNA and CDR2 YNFKEQ. The CDR3 spans 17 residues. V shed 2 bases and J 4 bases; nucleotides not matched to a gene: 9. CDR3 coding DNA: TGTGCCAGCAGCCAACTTCTAGCGGGAGTCCGCCCAGATACGCAGTATTTT. This codes for CASSQLLAGVRPDTQYF.

The rearrangement joins TRBV5-6 to TRBJ2-7; no firm D call. Germline values: CDR1 SGHDT, CDR2 YYEEEE. CDR3 length: 14 residues. V was clipped by 2 bases and J by 2 bases, with 11 bases between them. The CDR3 is CASSLGRAPYEQYF. The CDR3 DNA reads TGTGCCAGCAGCTTAGGCCGGGCTCCCTACGAGCAGTACTTC.

The chain has TRBV28 and TRBJ2-7; weak D call: TRBD2 (6 bases). This CDR3 is built from 12 residues. Looked up from germline, CDR1 is MDHEN and CDR2 is SYDVKM. The V gene lost 5 bases and the J gene lost 1 base, with 6 bases spanning the gap. The CDR3 spells CASSRGSYEQYF. In DNA form, the CDR3 reads TGTGCCAGCAGTCGGGGGTCCTACGAGCAGTACTTC.

This chain joins TRBV30 and TRBJ1-2; TRBD1 matches 8 bases. Germline lookup yields CDR1 GTSNPN and CDR2 SVGIG (reference sequence). This CDR3 region has 14 residues. With 1 base clipped from V and 6 bases from J, the junction kept 7 bases outside the gene matches. CDR3 DNA sequence: TGTGCCTGGAGTGACTGGACAGGGATAAATGGCTACACCTTC. Its protein is CAWSDWTGINGYTF.

V is TRBV7-2 and J is TRBJ1-3; possible D gene TRBD1, 5 bases. Germline V gives CDR1 SGHTA, CDR2 FQGNSA. V was trimmed by 1 base and J by 6 bases, leaving 13 bases between them. This CDR3 comprises 15 residues. CDR3 sequence: CASSLGWGSTNTIYF. The CDR3 DNA is TGTGCCAGCAGCTTAGGTTGGGGCAGCACAAACACCATATATTTT. Full variable domain (rest looked up from reference TRBV7-2 and TRBJ1-3): GAGVSQSPSNKVTEKGKDVELRCDPISGHTALYWYRQSLGQGLEFLIYFQGNSAPDKSGLPSDRFSAERTGGSVSTLTIQRTQQEDSAVYLCASSLGWGSTNTIYFGEGSWLTVV.

J is TRBJ1-5 and V is TRBV27; D not certain. Germline-derived CDR1 and CDR2 are MNHEY and SMNVEV (reference sequence). The CDR3 is 17 residues long. V was cut by 9 bases and J by 0 bases, with 21 bases left in between. As DNA, the CDR3 is TGTGCCAGAATCGTCGGAACGGATATGTATAGCAATCAGCCCCAGCATTTT. As protein: CARIVGTDMYSNQPQHF.

In DNA, the CDR3 is TGTGCCAGCAGAATGAGGGACAGATCCTACGAGCAGTACTTC. It encodes CASRMRDRSYEQYF. The chain carries TRBV27 and TRBJ2-7; TRBD1 aligns across 7 bases. Germline trimming cut 6 bases from V and 1 base from J; bases unmatched to any gene: 6. The germline CDR1 and CDR2 sequences are MNHEY and SMNVEV (reference sequence). CDR3 length: 14 amino acids.

The gene calls are TRBV14 and TRBJ2-5, with D perhaps matching TRBD1 or TRBD2 (5 bases each). This CDR3 contains 14 residues. Germline V gives CDR1 SGHDN, CDR2 FVKESK. The ends were cut back, 4 bases at V and 2 bases at J, with 11 bases in the middle. The CDR3 loop is CASSPVWGQETQYF. The CDR3 DNA reads as TGTGCCAGCAGCCCAGTCTGGGGGCAAGAGACCCAGTACTTC.

The V call is TRBV6-6, the J call TRBJ1-1; 7 nucleotides line up with TRBD1. The germline V gene encodes CDR1 MNHNY and CDR2 SVGAGI (reference sequence). This CDR3 is built from 15 residues. The ends lost 7 bases at V and 3 bases at J; junction bases unmatched: 11. CDR3 nucleotide sequence: TGTGCCAGCACCCGAGACAGGGAAGGGGACACTGAAGCTTTCTTT. Residues: CASTRDREGDTEAFF.